These T cell receptor beta chains were read from a single sample in a study of cytomegalovirus exposure and HLA in healthy donors. Assay used: immunoSEQ multiplex PCR; TCRdb lists only in-frame clones, some missing. The table includes 200,000 or so clones, approximately 84% detected once. Input material: PBMCs. Receptors originate from a man aged 45 to 65 in good health and CMV-seronegative. Both conserved end residues are part of each CDR3. Fields, in order: clone size, D gene, J gene, V gene, CDR3 protein, CDR3 DNA. D genes are given only for firm matches. The size of a clone is reported for some rows only, either as once, few or many, or as a class for expanded clones.

size: -
D: TRBD1
J: TRBJ1-3
V: TRBV19
CDR3: CASSITGGDRYTIYF
DNA: TGTGCCAGTAGTATTACAGGGGGCGACCGGTACACCATATATTTT

size: -
D: -
J: TRBJ1-5
V: TRBV28
CDR3: CASSGVGAGVILRPQHF
DNA: TGTGCCAGCAGTGGGGTCGGGGCAGGGGTAATTTTAAGGCCCCAGCATTTT

size: -
D: -
J: TRBJ1-6
V: TRBV7-6
CDR3: CASSLAEGLRSPLHF
DNA: TGTGCCAGCAGCTTAGCGGAGGGATTAAGGTCACCCCTCCACTTT

size: few
D: -
J: TRBJ1-4
V: TRBV5-5
CDR3: CASTRFSGEKLFF
DNA: TGTGCCAGCACCCGTTTCTCAGGGGAAAAACTGTTTTTT

size: -
D: TRBD2
J: TRBJ2-5
V: TRBV29-1
CDR3: CTVAGTTHLETQYF
DNA: TGCACCGTGGCCGGGACTACCCATTTGGAGACCCAGTACTTC

size: -
D: -
J: TRBJ1-1
V: TRBV6-5
CDR3: CASRRTNANTEAFF
DNA: TGTGCCAGCAGGAGGACAAACGCAAACACTGAAGCTTTCTTT

size: -
D: -
J: TRBJ2-1
V: TRBV29-1
CDR3: CSALRGSNEQFF
DNA: TGCAGCGCCCTTAGGGGGTCAAATGAGCAGTTCTTC

size: -
D: -
J: TRBJ1-3
V: TRBV13
CDR3: CASSTHPRGWRNTIYF
DNA: TGTGCCAGCAGCACCCATCCCAGGGGCTGGAGGAACACCATATATTTT

size: -
D: -
J: TRBJ1-5
V: TRBV7-2
CDR3: CASSLRGGNQPQHF
DNA: TGTGCCAGCAGCTTACGGGGGGGCAATCAGCCCCAGCATTTT

size: -
D: TRBD1
J: TRBJ1-6
V: TRBV19
CDR3: CASRTGNSPLHF
DNA: TGTGCCTCCAGGACAGGGAATTCACCCCTCCACTTT

size: -
D: TRBD1
J: TRBJ1-5
V: TRBV6-5
CDR3: CASSLRRGHQPQHF
DNA: TGTGCCAGCAGTTTACGCAGGGGGCATCAGCCCCAGCATTTT

size: -
D: -
J: TRBJ2-5
V: TRBV5-6
CDR3: CASSFSGRLKTQYF
DNA: TGTGCCAGCAGCTTTTCGGGGAGGTTGAAGACCCAGTACTTC

size: -
D: -
J: TRBJ1-4
V: TRBV7-9
CDR3: CASSSTGGTNEKLFF
DNA: TGTGCCAGCAGCTCCACGGGGGGAACTAATGAAAAACTGTTTTTT

size: once
D: TRBD1
J: TRBJ2-7
V: TRBV10-3
CDR3: CAISRGTGISYEQYF
DNA: TGTGCCATCAGTCGTGGGACAGGGATCTCCTACGAGCAGTACTTC

size: -
D: -
J: TRBJ1-1
V: TRBV18
CDR3: CASSPQVPGSEAFF
DNA: TGTGCCAGCTCACCTCAGGTCCCAGGCAGTGAAGCTTTCTTT

size: -
D: -
J: TRBJ1-3
V: TRBV29-1
CDR3: CSVEAQGNTIYF
DNA: TGCAGCGTTGAAGCCCAGGGAAACACCATATATTTT

size: once
D: -
J: TRBJ2-3
V: TRBV7-3
CDR3: CASSPGEPTDTQYF
DNA: TGTGCCAGCAGCCCGGGGGAGCCCACAGATACGCAGTATTTT

size: -
D: -
J: TRBJ1-5
V: TRBV6-5
CDR3: CASSAQGSNQPQHF
DNA: TGTGCCAGCAGTGCCCAGGGAAGCAATCAGCCCCAGCATTTT

size: -
D: TRBD1
J: TRBJ1-5
V: TRBV6-1
CDR3: CASSVGQTRGQPQHF
DNA: TGTGCCAGCAGCGTGGGACAGACCCGGGGGCAGCCCCAGCATTTT

size: -
D: TRBD1
J: TRBJ2-7
V: TRBV5-6
CDR3: CASSSSGTGVRGEQYF
DNA: TGTGCCAGCAGCTCCTCCGGGACAGGGGTTCGAGGCGAGCAGTACTTC

size: -
D: TRBD1
J: TRBJ1-5
V: TRBV30
CDR3: CAWSGQGNQPQHF
DNA: TGTGCCTGGAGTGGACAGGGAAATCAGCCCCAGCATTTT

size: -
D: TRBD2
J: TRBJ2-3
V: TRBV18
CDR3: CASSPLGTISNTQYF
DNA: TGTGCCAGCTCACCACTGGGGACTATCAGTAATACGCAGTATTTT

size: once
D: -
J: TRBJ2-1
V: TRBV19
CDR3: CASSPVSSSYNEQFF
DNA: TGTGCCAGTAGTCCTGTTAGCAGCTCCTACAATGAGCAGTTCTTC

size: once
D: -
J: TRBJ1-2
V: TRBV4-2
CDR3: CASSQESGYGYTF
DNA: TGTGCCAGCAGCCAAGAGTCCGGGTATGGCTACACCTTC

size: few
D: -
J: TRBJ2-7
V: TRBV30
CDR3: CAGGDGNYEQYF
DNA: TGTGCCGGAGGGGATGGAAACTACGAGCAGTACTTC

size: once
D: -
J: TRBJ1-1
V: TRBV19
CDR3: CASSLRPAEAFF
DNA: TGTGCCAGTAGCCTCCGTCCAGCTGAAGCTTTCTTT

size: -
D: -
J: TRBJ1-3
V: TRBV27
CDR3: CASRPGQPSSGNTIYF
DNA: TGTGCCAGCAGACCCGGACAGCCGAGCTCTGGAAACACCATATATTTT

size: -
D: -
J: TRBJ2-7
V: TRBV5-1
CDR3: CASSSQGGEQYF
DNA: TGCGCCAGCAGCTCGCAGGGTGGCGAGCAGTACTTC

size: -
D: -
J: TRBJ1-5
V: TRBV19
CDR3: CASSGLGGNQPQHF
DNA: TGTGCCAGTAGTGGACTAGGAGGCAATCAGCCCCAGCATTTT

size: -
D: TRBD1
J: TRBJ2-7
V: TRBV27
CDR3: CASSRDSLFYEQYF
DNA: TGTGCCAGCAGCCGGGACAGCCTTTTCTACGAGCAGTACTTC

size: -
D: TRBD1
J: TRBJ1-1
V: TRBV23-1
CDR3: CASSHRGPTEAFF
DNA: TGCGCCAGCAGCCATAGGGGGCCCACTGAAGCTTTCTTT

size: -
D: TRBD2
J: TRBJ2-3
V: TRBV10-3
CDR3: CAINTSGGREDTQYF
DNA: TGTGCCATCAACACTAGCGGGGGGCGGGAAGATACGCAGTATTTT